Shown below are 15 T cell receptor beta chains from a single sample sequenced in a study of T cell repertoires in cytomegalovirus infection. Their target antigens are unknown. In TCRdb, the reads were re-called with MiXCR into one record per CDR3 protein. The data hold about 470,000 distinct CDR3 sequences, with about 42% observed a single time. The material sequenced was cultured PBMCs, taken from culture after CMV antigen stimulation. The receptors come from a human donor in good health (CMV status not recorded). Some clones in this sample may be carry-over from other donors' samples.

This clonotype was observed a handful of times. The chain links TRBV7-2 to TRBJ1-1; possible D gene TRBD1, 6 bases. The germline V gene has CDR1 SGHTA and CDR2 FQGNSA. This CDR3 has 13 residues. Trimming took off 7 bases at V and 5 bases at J, with 14 bases between the two ends. DNA of the CDR3: TGTGCCAGCAACCAGGGAGGGGGAACTGAAGCTTTCTTT. This gives the protein CASNQGGGTEAFF.

This clonotype was seen a handful of times. The chain recombines TRBV4-1 with TRBJ1-1; D unclear. CDR1 and CDR2 (germline): MGHRA, YSYEKL. V lost 0 bases to trimming and J lost 0 bases, with 17 bases between them. The CDR3 is 18 residues long. DNA of the CDR3: TGCGCCAGCAGCCAAGAATCCGTCGGGTCAGGTATGAACACTGAAGCTTTCTTT. Its translation: CASSQESVGSGMNTEAFF.

As DNA, the CDR3 is TGTGCCAGCAGCCAAAGGACAGGGGTCGGGGAGACCCAGTACTTC. It specifies CASSQRTGVGETQYF. V and J are TRBV3-1 and TRBJ2-5; TRBD1 matches at 9 bases. V trimming: 2 bases; J trimming: 5 bases; junction bases outside the gene matches: 6. CDR3 length: 15 amino acids. Germline V gene sequence: CDR1 LGHDT, CDR2 YNNKEL (reference sequence).

The CDR3 reads CASMAGQLSTDTQYF. CDR3 bases: TGCGCCAGCATGGCGGGACAGCTGAGCACAGATACGCAGTATTTT. The chain carries TRBV5-1 and TRBJ2-3, with a tentative D call TRBD1 (7 bases). Trimming left V 6 bases short and J 0 bases short, with 14 bases between. The CDR3 covers 15 residues. CDR1 is SGHRS, CDR2 YFSETQ, per germline.

DNA of the CDR3: TGTGCCAGCAGTTCCACCTTACTAGCGCCCTCCTACAATGAGCAGTTCTTC. This codes for CASSSTLLAPSYNEQFF. The rearrangement joins TRBV12-3 or TRBV12-4 to TRBJ2-1, with TRBD2 identical over 7 bases. The ends lost 4 bases at V and 0 bases at J; junction bases unmatched: 9. The CDR3 has 17 residues.

This clonotype has a count of ten or more. The rearrangement uses TRBV5-6 and TRBJ2-2, with D perhaps matching TRBD2 (6 bases). Germline-derived CDR1 and CDR2 are SGHDT and YYEEEE. Trimming removed 4 bases from V and 2 bases from J, with 15 bases in between. The CDR3 has 16 residues. This CDR3 is CASSLDRRGNTGELFF. In nucleotides, the CDR3 is TGTGCCAGCAGCCTGGACCGGCGGGGAAACACCGGGGAGCTGTTTTTT.

This clonotype was seen more than once but under ten times. The V gene is TRBV6-1, the J gene TRBJ2-3, with D unresolved. Between the trimmed V and J ends, which lost 6 bases and 0 bases, there was a span of 10 bases. The CDR3 is 14 residues long. Germline V CDR1 and CDR2: MNHNS, SASEGT. The CDR3 DNA reads as TGTGCCAGCAGGGCAATGGACAGCACAGATACGCAGTATTTT. It codes for CASRAMDSTDTQYF.

The chain combines TRBV19 with TRBJ2-3; D possibly corresponds to TRBD2 (6 bases). CDR1 LNHDA and CDR2 SQIVND come from the germline V gene (reference sequence). V was clipped by 5 bases and J by 9 bases, with 15 bases between them. This CDR3 region has 13 residues. CDR3 nucleotide sequence: TGTGCCAGTAGTTCGGGGGAGAGGCGCACGCAGTATTTT. Its protein is CASSSGERRTQYF.

V gene TRBV2 combines with J gene TRBJ2-3; a possible D gene is TRBD2 (6 bases). CDR3 length: 13 amino acids. Germline V gene data show CDR1 as SNHLY and CDR2 as FYNNEI. Trimming cost V 4 bases and J 8 bases, with 13 bases left between them. The CDR3 protein is CASSGFGGLTQYF. The CDR3 bases are TGTGCCAGCAGTGGATTCGGGGGACTTACGCAGTATTTT.

The V and J genes are TRBV6-1 and TRBJ1-6; weak D call: TRBD1 (6 bases). The CDR3 is 16 amino acids. Trimming removed 2 bases from V and 10 bases from J, with 18 bases in between. Germline V gives CDR1 MNHNS, CDR2 SASEGT. The CDR3 is CASSERYGTYGSPLHF. The CDR3 DNA sequence: TGTGCCAGCAGTGAAAGATACGGGACATACGGCTCACCCCTCCACTTT.

This clonotype was found a few times. The genes are TRBV10-3 and TRBJ2-1; TRBD1 matches 9 bases. J was trimmed by 5 bases and V by 6 bases; bases with no gene match: 5. The CDR3 extends over 14 amino acids. CDR1 is ENHRY, CDR2 SYGVKD, per germline. CDR3 DNA: TGTGCCATCAGGGGACAGGGTAGGAACAATGAGCAGTTCTTC. It is translated as CAIRGQGRNNEQFF.

The chain recombines TRBV5-6 with TRBJ1-2; no definite D call. This CDR3 contains 11 residues. V was shortened by 4 bases and J by 3 bases, with 4 bases between the two germline ends. Germline V gene sequence: CDR1 SGHDT, CDR2 YYEEEE. The CDR3 spells CASSRDYGYTF. DNA for the CDR3: TGTGCCAGCAGCCGAGACTATGGCTACACCTTC.

J is TRBJ1-1 and V is TRBV2; 7 bases map to TRBD1. With 5 bases clipped from V and 5 bases from J, the junction kept 8 bases outside the gene matches. This CDR3 is built from 14 residues. Germline V gene data show CDR1 as SNHLY and CDR2 as FYNNEI. The CDR3 bases are TGTGCCAGCAGTACTACAGGGGTTATGACTGAAGCTTTCTTT. It specifies CASSTTGVMTEAFF.

The chain recombines TRBV19 with TRBJ2-3, with TRBD2 identical over 9 bases. CDR1 and CDR2 from the germline V gene are LNHDA and SQIVND (reference sequence). After removal of 5 bases from V and 2 bases from J, the junction contained 11 bases not matched to a gene. The CDR3 is 17 residues long. The CDR3 region has the DNA TGTGCCAGTAGTTCGGCGGGGGGGCCTGGGGCCACAGATACGCAGTATTTT. It encodes CASSSAGGPGATDTQYF.

The chain carries TRBV7-9 and TRBJ2-3, with D perhaps TRBD2 (5 bases). V gave up 3 bases and J gave up 3 bases, with 13 bases separating them. The CDR3 contains 15 residues. The germline V gene encodes CDR1 SEHNR and CDR2 FQNEAQ (reference sequence). CDR3 sequence reads: CASSFSVDGTDTQYF. Here the CDR3 DNA reads TGTGCCAGCAGCTTTAGCGTGGACGGAACAGATACGCAGTATTTT.